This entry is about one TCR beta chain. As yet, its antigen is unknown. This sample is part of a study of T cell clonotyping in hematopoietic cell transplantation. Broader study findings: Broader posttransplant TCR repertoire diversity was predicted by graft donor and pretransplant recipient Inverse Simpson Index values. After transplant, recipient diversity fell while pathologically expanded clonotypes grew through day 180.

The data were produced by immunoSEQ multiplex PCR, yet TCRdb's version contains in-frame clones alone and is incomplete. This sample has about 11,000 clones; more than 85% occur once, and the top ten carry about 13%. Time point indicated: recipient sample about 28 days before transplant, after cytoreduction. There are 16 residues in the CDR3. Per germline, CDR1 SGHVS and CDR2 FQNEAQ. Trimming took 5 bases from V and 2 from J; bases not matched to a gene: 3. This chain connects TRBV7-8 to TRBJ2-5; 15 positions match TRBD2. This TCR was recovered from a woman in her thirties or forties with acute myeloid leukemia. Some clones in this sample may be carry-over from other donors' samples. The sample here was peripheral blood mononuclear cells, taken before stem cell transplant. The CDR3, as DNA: TGTGCCAGCAGCCCGGGACTAGCGGGAGGTCAAGAGACCCAGTACTTC. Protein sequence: CASSPGLAGGQETQYF. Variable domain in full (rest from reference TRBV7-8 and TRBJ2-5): GAGVSQSPRYKVAKRGQDVALRCDPISGHVSLFWYQQALGQGPEFLTYFQNEAQLDKSGLPSDRFFAERPEGSVSTLKIQRTQQEDSAVYLCASSPGLAGGQETQYFGPGTRLLVL.